Listed below are T cell receptor beta chains from one sample, sequenced in a study of blood T cells in healthy people across ages. TCRdb analysed the 5' RACE reads with MiXCR anew, one entry per CDR3 protein. This sample has about 930,000 distinct CDR3 sequences, with around 29% found just once. These data were also reused for a study on T cells of mothers and their children.

Sequenced input: blood. The receptors here all came from a middle-aged woman in good health. Each CDR3 is given with its conserved first and last residue. D genes are given only for firm matches. The size field is filled for only some rows; it gives once, few, many or a size class.

clone_size j_call d_call v_call cdr3_nt cdr3_aa
NA TRBJ1-5 NA TRBV7-8 TGTGCCAGCAGCCCGGCCGGGAACAATCAGCCCCAGCATTTT CASSPAGNNQPQHF
many TRBJ2-7 TRBD1 TRBV29-1 TGCAGCGTTGCGTCGGGACAGGTCTACGAGCAGTACTTC CSVASGQVYEQYF
NA TRBJ1-1 NA TRBV7-8 TGTGCCAGCAGCCAATTTGAAGCTTTCTTT CASSQFEAFF
many TRBJ2-7 TRBD1 TRBV10-3 TGTGCCATCAGCCAGGGGGAAACGTACGAGCAGTACTTC CAISQGETYEQYF
many TRBJ1-5 NA TRBV20-1 TGCAGTGCTAGATTACCGAAGGGGTTCGGTGGGCCCCAGCATTTT CSARLPKGFGGPQHF
NA TRBJ2-1 TRBD2 TRBV11-2 TGTGCCAGCAGCTTTTCCGGGGGGGAGACCCAGTTCTTC CASSFSGGETQFF
NA TRBJ1-1 NA TRBV12-3/TRBV12-4 TGTGCCAGCAGTCTCGGACAGCGGGCTGAAGCTTTCTTT CASSLGQRAEAFF
NA TRBJ1-1 NA TRBV7-3 TGTGCCAGCAGTGATACAATGAACACTGAAGCTTTCTTT CASSDTMNTEAFF
once TRBJ1-6 NA TRBV7-6 TGTGCCAGCAGCGGCCCGGAGGAGGGTGGCTCACCCCTCCACTTT CASSGPEEGGSPLHF
few TRBJ2-7 TRBD1 TRBV6-5 TGTGCCAGCAGTTCCGCGAGGGACAGGGGGCGCCCCGGCCACGAGCAGTACTTC CASSSARDRGRPGHEQYF
NA TRBJ1-6 TRBD1 TRBV20-1 TGCAGTGCGGGGGACAGGGGGCCGAATTCACCCCTCCACTTT CSAGDRGPNSPLHF
few TRBJ1-2 TRBD1 TRBV20-1 TGCAGTGCTGGACAGGGGGCGCGGGTCGGCTACACCTTC CSAGQGARVGYTF
NA TRBJ2-7 TRBD1 TRBV20-1 TGCAGTGCTAGAGATATGGTTGGGGACAGGGCCTCCTACGAGCAGTACTTC CSARDMVGDRASYEQYF
NA TRBJ1-2 NA TRBV28 TGTGCCAGCAGTTCTCCCCGGGACATCTATGGCTACACCTTC CASSSPRDIYGYTF
NA TRBJ2-3 NA TRBV7-2 TGTGCCAGCAGCTTAGCTCAGTTTATCAACACAGATACGCAGTATTTT CASSLAQFINTDTQYF
NA TRBJ1-5 NA TRBV7-2 TGTGCCAGCAGCTCCGGACAGTATAGCAATCAGCCCCAGCATTTT CASSSGQYSNQPQHF
NA TRBJ1-3 NA TRBV11-3 TGTGCCAGCAGCCCAGGGGCGGAATGCTCTGGAAACACCATATATTTT CASSPGAECSGNTIYF
few TRBJ2-1 NA TRBV5-1 TGCGCCAGCAGTTCGGGCAGGAGGGGAGAGACCCAGTTCTTC CASSSGRRGETQFF
many TRBJ2-7 TRBD1 TRBV15 TGTGCCACCAGCAAAGACAGGGGGCCCTACGAGCAGTACTTC CATSKDRGPYEQYF
NA TRBJ2-3 TRBD2 TRBV5-1 TGCGCCAGCAGCTCGTCCGAAGTGGCTAGCGGGAATACGCAGTATTTT CASSSSEVASGNTQYF
many TRBJ1-6 NA TRBV6-1 TGTGCCAGCAGTGATAACCCACGGCGCTCCTATAATTCACCCCTCCACTTT CASSDNPRRSYNSPLHF
few TRBJ2-1 NA TRBV28 TGTGAACAGGGTTTGGGGTACAATGAGCAGTTCTTC CEQGLGYNEQFF
NA TRBJ1-4 NA TRBV3-1 TGTGCCAGCAGCCCGACCGGAGGGGTTGGGAGTGAAAAACTGTTTTTT CASSPTGGVGSEKLFF
NA TRBJ1-1 TRBD1 TRBV7-2 TGTGCCAGCAGGGACAGGGGTGGGAGGACTGAAGCTTTCTTT CASRDRGGRTEAFF
NA TRBJ2-1 TRBD1 TRBV5-6 TGTGCCAGCAGCTCGGGACAGGGAACGATGGCCTACAATGAGCAGTTCTTC CASSSGQGTMAYNEQFF
NA TRBJ2-7 NA TRBV28 TGTGCCAGCGGATTGCCTGGGTCACGGGGCCCTGAGCAGTACTTC CASGLPGSRGPEQYF
NA TRBJ1-6 NA TRBV5-1 TGCGCCAGCAGCTTGGATGGGGGCCGCGATAATTCACCCCTCCACTTT CASSLDGGRDNSPLHF
NA TRBJ2-1 NA TRBV7-2 TGTACCAGCAGCTTATCGGGACACGTGGTCTCGGGGAATGAGCAGTTCTTC CTSSLSGHVVSGNEQFF
many TRBJ1-1 NA TRBV5-1 TGCGCCAGCAGCTTGGGGGGCTCCCTGAACACTGAAGCTTTCTTT CASSLGGSLNTEAFF
NA TRBJ1-1 NA TRBV7-2 TGTGCCAGCAGCTTAGTGACCAAGGGGACTGAAGCTTTCTTT CASSLVTKGTEAFF
NA TRBJ1-5 TRBD1 TRBV6-5 TGTGCCAGCCACACAGGGGGCAATCAGCCCCAGCATTTT CASHTGGNQPQHF
NA TRBJ2-5 TRBD2 TRBV12-3/TRBV12-4 TGTGCCAGCAGACCTACCGGGACTAGCGGCGGACAGTACTTC CASRPTGTSGGQYF
NA TRBJ2-5 NA TRBV7-2 TGTGCCAGCAGCTTAGGTGGGGGGCGGGTACAAGAGACCCAGTACTTC CASSLGGGRVQETQYF
NA TRBJ2-1 NA TRBV19 TGTGCCAGTAGTATAGGCACTAACAATGAGCAGTTCTTC CASSIGTNNEQFF
NA TRBJ2-3 NA TRBV28 TGTGCCAGCAGCGAGGGGGACCATACGCAGTATTTT CASSEGDHTQYF
NA TRBJ2-7 TRBD1 TRBV7-9 TGTGCCAGCAGCTTAAGGGGGCGCGAGCAGTACTTC CASSLRGREQYF
few TRBJ1-1 NA TRBV5-1 TGCGCCAGTCGACAGTTGAACACTGAGGCTTTCTTT CASRQLNTEAFF